This TCR beta chain stems from a study of human thymus T cells. Study-wide findings and caveats: Thymic and blood repertoires showed apparently biased V and J gene usage. Related research described strongly overlapping thymic repertoires in unrelated people.

J was trimmed by 5 bases and V by 0 bases; bases with no gene match: 1. CDR1 and CDR2 from the germline V gene are SGHDT and YYEEEE. This CDR3 spans 14 amino acids. As regards this clone: Its specificity is not known.

Thymus tissue was removed during corrective cardiac surgery. Sequencing was performed with immunoSEQ multiplex PCR; in TCRdb, only in-frame clones are kept and a portion is missing. In the table there are some 120,000 clones, around 94% of which are singletons. The sequencing input was thymus tissue. V and J are TRBV5-6 and TRBJ1-2, with 10 positions matching TRBD1. This clonotype was sampled from a boy under three years old with a congenital heart defect but otherwise immunologically healthy. The CDR3 loop is CASSLGQGAYGYTF. In DNA form, the CDR3 reads TGTGCCAGCAGCTTGGGACAGGGGGCGTATGGCTACACCTTC.